The clone carrying this T cell receptor beta chain was seen more than once but under ten times. The antigen is undetermined. Germline CDR1 is SGHDN and CDR2 is FVKESK. The CDR3 length is 14 residues. The junction had 2 bases not matched to a gene; V was cut back by 5 bases and J by 1 base. These data come from a study of cytomegalovirus exposure and HLA in healthy donors. General study results and limits: Presence/absence analyses assumed roughly uniform sequencing depth across donors. Most of the TCR beta V segments (in an earlier analysis) were productive either about 90% or about 30% of the time. With further analysis later on, most CMV-associated TCR beta chains appeared HLA-restricted.

Primers included in the PCR were 60 Vbeta and 13 Jbeta primers. Clones were sequenced by immunoSEQ multiplex PCR, and TCRdb holds only the in-frame ones, with some missing. The table lists 150,000 to 200,000 clones, around 77% of them singletons. Material: PBMCs. The TCR comes from a man over 45 in good health and CMV-seropositive. The chain uses TRBV14 and TRBJ1-1; 9 bases align to TRBD1. DNA for the CDR3: TGTGCCAGCAGCTGGGACAGGGCGAACACTGAAGCTTTCTTT. This codes for CASSWDRANTEAFF.